This TCR beta chain emerged from a study of T cell responses to AZD1222 COVID-19 vaccine. Study-wide findings and caveats: Along spike, vaccine-associated CD4 TCRs were found throughout, with dominance at 160-218 and 743-854. Nearly half of unique spike-specific TCRs reportedly avoided B.1.351 and B.1.1.7 mutated regions. Females made up more of the donors, who were largely white British, and clonal diversity may have come out too low.

Comment on this clone: Antigen specificity is unknown.

The repertoire was sequenced with immunoSEQ multiplex PCR; TCRdb's copy has only in-frame clones and lacks some. The sample yields 120,000 to 150,000 clones, approximately 88% seen once. This specimen was peripheral blood, taken on day 0 of MenACWY control vaccination. The receptor comes from an adult in good health.

DNA of the CDR3: TGCGCCAGCAGCTTGGCCGGTAGCCCCGAAAACATTCAGTACTTC. Residues: CASSLAGSPENIQYF. V usage is TRBV5-1 and J usage is TRBJ2-4; D not certain. The V and J ends lost 0 bases and 5 bases respectively, with 12 bases between them. Germline-derived CDR1 and CDR2 are SGHRS and YFSETQ. The CDR3 runs 15 residues.